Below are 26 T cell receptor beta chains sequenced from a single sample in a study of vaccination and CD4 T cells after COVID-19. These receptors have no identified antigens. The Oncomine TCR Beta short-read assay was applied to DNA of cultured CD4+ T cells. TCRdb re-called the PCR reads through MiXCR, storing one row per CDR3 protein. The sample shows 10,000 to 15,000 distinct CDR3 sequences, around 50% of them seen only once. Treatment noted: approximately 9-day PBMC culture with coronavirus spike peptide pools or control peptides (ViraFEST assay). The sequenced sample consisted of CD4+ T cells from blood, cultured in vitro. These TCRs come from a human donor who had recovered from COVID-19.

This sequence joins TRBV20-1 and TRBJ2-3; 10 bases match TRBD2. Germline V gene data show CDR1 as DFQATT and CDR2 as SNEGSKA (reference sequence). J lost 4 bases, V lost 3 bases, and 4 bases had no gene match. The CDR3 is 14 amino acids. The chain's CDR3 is CSARRSGGADTQYF. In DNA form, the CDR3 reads TGCAGTGCTAGGAGGAGCGGGGGGGCAGATACGCAGTATTTT.

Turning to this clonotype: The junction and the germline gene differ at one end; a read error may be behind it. CDR3 region: CACSSRGWGYTF. CDR3 DNA: TGTGCCTGCAGCTCAAGGGGTTGGGGCTACACCTTC. This chain joins TRBV5-5 and TRBJ1-2, with TRBD1 as a possible D gene (5 bases). This CDR3 has 12 amino acids. Germline assignment: CDR1 SGHKS and CDR2 YYEKEE (reference sequence).

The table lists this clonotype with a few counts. The CDR3 region has the DNA TGTGCCAGCAGTGCAGACGGGACAGCTAATCAGCCCCAGCATTTT. It translates to CASSADGTANQPQHF. The genes are TRBV12-3 or TRBV12-4 and TRBJ1-5, with 7 bases matching TRBD1. This CDR3 has 15 amino acids. V trimming: 5 bases; J trimming: 4 bases; junction bases outside the gene matches: 8.

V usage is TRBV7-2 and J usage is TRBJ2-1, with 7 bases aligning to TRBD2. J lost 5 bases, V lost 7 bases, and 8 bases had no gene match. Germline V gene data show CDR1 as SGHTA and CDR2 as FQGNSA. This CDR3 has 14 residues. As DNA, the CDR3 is TGTGCCAGCACCCTTTGGGAGGGCGACAATGAGCAGTTCTTC. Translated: CASTLWEGDNEQFF.

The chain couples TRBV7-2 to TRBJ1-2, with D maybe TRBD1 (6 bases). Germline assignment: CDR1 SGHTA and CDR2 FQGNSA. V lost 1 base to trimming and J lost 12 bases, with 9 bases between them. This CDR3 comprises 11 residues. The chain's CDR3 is CASSLDRVNTF. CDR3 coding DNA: TGTGCCAGCAGCTTAGACAGGGTAAACACCTTC.

The CDR3 DNA is TGTGCCAGCAGCGTAGAAGAGACCCAGTACTTC. Amino acids: CASSVEETQYF. This chain connects TRBV9 to TRBJ2-5; D remains unclear. Germline assignment: CDR1 SGDLS and CDR2 YYNGEE. Trimming cost V 0 bases and J 3 bases, with 0 bases left between them. The CDR3 runs 11 residues.

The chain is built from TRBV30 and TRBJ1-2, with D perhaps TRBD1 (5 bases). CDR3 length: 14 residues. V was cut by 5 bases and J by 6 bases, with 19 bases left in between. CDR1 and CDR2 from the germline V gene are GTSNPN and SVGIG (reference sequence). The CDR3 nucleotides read TGTGCCTGGGGCAATTGGGGACTATTGAATGGCTACACCTTC. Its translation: CAWGNWGLLNGYTF. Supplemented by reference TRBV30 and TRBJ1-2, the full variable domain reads SQTIHQWPATLVQPVGSPLSLECTVEGTSNPNLYWYRQAAGRGLQLLFYSVGIGQISSEVPQNLSASRPQDRQFILSSKKLLLSDSGFYLCAWGNWGLLNGYTFGSGTRLTVV.

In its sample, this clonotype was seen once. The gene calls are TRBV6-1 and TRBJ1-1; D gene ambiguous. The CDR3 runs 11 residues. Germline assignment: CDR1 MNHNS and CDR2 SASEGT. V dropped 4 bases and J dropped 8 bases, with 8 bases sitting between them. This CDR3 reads CASSGMKEAFF. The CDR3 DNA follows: TGTGCCAGCAGTGGCATGAAGGAAGCTTTCTTT.

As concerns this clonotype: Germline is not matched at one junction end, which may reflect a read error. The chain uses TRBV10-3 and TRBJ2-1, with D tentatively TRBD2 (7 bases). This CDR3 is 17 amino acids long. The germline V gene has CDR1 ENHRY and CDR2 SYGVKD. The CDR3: CAISDNSRGGSYNEQLF. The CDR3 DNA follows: TGTGCCATCAGTGACAACTCGAGGGGGGGCTCCTACAATGAGCAGCTCTTC.

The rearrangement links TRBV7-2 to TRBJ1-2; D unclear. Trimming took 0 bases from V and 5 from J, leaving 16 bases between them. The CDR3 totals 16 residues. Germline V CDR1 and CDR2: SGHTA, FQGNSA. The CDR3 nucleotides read TGTGCCAGCAGCTTAGCAGGTTTGCGGACGGGGTATGGCTACACCTTC. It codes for CASSLAGLRTGYGYTF.

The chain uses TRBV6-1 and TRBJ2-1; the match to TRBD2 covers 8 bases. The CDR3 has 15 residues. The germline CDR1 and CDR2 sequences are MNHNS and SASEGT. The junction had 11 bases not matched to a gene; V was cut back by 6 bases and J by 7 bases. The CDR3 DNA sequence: TGTGCCAGCAGCCCCCTTAGCGGGGATGGAAATGAGCAGTTCTTC. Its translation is CASSPLSGDGNEQFF.

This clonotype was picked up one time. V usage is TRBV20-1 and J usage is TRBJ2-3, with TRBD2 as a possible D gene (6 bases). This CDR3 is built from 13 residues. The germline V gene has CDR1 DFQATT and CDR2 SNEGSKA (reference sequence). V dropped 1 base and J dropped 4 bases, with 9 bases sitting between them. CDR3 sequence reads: CSARVGSADTQYF. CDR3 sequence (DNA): TGCAGTGCTAGAGTCGGGAGCGCAGATACGCAGTATTTT.

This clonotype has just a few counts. The CDR3 nucleotides are TGTGCCAGCAGTGCAGGGGGCGCGGGCAATCAGCCCCAGCATTTT. Protein: CASSAGGAGNQPQHF. V and J are TRBV2 and TRBJ1-5; 8 positions agree with TRBD1. The CDR3 is 15 amino acids. In germline, CDR1 is SNHLY, CDR2 FYNNEI. After removal of 4 bases from V and 2 bases from J, the junction contained 4 bases not matched to a gene.

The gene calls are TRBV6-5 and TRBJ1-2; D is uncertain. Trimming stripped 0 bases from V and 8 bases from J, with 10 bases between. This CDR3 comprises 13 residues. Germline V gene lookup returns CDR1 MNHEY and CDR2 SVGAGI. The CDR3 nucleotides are TGTGCCAGCAGTTACTCGAACCGTGACGGCTACACCTTC. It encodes CASSYSNRDGYTF.

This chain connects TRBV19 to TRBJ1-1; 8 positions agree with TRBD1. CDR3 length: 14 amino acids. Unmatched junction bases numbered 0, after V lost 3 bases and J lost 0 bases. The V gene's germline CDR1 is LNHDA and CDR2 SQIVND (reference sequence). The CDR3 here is CASSMGQVNTEAFF. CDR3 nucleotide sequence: TGTGCCAGTAGTATGGGACAGGTGAACACTGAAGCTTTCTTT.

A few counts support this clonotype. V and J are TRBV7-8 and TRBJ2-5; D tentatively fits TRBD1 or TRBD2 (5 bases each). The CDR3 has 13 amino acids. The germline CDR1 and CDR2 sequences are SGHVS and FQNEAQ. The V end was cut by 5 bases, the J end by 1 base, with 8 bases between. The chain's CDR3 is CASSLGPQETQYF. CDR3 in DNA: TGTGCCAGCAGCCTGGGACCCCAAGAGACCCAGTACTTC.

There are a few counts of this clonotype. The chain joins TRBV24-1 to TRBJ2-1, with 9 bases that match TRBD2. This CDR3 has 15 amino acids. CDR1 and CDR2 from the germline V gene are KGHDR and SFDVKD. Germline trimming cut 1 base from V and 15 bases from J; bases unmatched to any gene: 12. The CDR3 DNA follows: TGTGCCACCAGTGATTTTACTAGCGGGCCGAAACTGGCGTTCTTC. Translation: CATSDFTSGPKLAFF.

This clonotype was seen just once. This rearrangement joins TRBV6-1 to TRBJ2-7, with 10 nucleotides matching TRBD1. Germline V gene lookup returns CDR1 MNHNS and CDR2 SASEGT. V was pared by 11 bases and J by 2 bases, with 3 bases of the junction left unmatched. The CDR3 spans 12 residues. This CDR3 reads CAGGTGAYEQYF. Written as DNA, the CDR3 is TGTGCCGGGGGGACAGGGGCCTACGAGCAGTACTTC.

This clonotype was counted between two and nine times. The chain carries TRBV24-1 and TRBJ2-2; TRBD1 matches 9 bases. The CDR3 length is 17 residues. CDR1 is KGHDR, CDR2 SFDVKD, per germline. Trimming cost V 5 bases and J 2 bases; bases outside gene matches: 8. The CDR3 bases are TGTGCCACCAGTGCCGCCGCGGGACAGGGTAACACCGGGGAGCTGTTTTTT. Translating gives CATSAAAGQGNTGELFF.

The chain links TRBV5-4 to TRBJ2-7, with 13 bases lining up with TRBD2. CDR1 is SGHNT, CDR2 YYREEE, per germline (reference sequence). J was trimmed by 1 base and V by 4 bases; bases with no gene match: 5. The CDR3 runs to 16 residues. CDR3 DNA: TGTGCCAGCAGCCCGGGACTAGCGGGGATATCCTACGAGCAGTACTTC. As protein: CASSPGLAGISYEQYF.

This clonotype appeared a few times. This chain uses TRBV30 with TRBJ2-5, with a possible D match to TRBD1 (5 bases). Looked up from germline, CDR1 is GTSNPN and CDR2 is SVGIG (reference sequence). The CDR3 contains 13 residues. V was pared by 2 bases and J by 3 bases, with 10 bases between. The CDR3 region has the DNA TGTGCCTGGAGTAGGGGCAGGGAAGAGACCCAGTACTTC. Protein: CAWSRGREETQYF.

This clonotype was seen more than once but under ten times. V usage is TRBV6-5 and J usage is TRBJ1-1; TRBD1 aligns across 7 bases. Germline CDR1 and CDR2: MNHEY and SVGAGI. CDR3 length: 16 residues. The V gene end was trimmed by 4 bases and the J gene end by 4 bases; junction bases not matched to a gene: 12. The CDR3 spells CASSFTRVTGSTEAFF. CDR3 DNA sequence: TGTGCCAGCAGTTTCACTCGGGTGACAGGGAGCACTGAAGCTTTCTTT.

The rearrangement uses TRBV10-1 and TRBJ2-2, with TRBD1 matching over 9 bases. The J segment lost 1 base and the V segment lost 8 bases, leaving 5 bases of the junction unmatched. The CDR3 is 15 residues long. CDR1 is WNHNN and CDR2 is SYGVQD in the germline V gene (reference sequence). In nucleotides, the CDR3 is TGCGCCAGCGGGGAGGGACAGGGGAACACCGGGGAGCTGTTTTTT. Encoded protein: CASGEGQGNTGELFF.

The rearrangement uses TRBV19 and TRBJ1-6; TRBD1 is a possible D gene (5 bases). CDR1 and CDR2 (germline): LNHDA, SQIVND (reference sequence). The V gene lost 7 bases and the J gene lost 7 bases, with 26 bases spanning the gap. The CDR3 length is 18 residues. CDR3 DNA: TGTGCCAGTACCCCGTGGTTGGGGCGGGATCTTCAAAATTCACCCCTCCACTTT. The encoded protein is CASTPWLGRDLQNSPLHF.

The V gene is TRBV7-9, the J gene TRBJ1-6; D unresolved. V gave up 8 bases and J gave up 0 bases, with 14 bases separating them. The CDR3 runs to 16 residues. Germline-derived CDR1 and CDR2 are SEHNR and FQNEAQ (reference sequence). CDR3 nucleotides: TGTGCCAGCGGACCAGGAGGCGTCTCCTATAATTCACCCCTCCACTTT. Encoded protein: CASGPGGVSYNSPLHF.

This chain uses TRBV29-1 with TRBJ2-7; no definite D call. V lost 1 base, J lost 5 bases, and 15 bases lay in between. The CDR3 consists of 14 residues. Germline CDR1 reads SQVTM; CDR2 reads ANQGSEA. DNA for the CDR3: TGCAGCGTTGAAGTGGGCCCCAAACCCAACGAGCAGTACTTC. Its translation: CSVEVGPKPNEQYF.